The 11 T cell receptor beta chains listed next were all sequenced from one sample in a study of cytomegalovirus exposure and HLA in healthy donors. 13 Jbeta primers and 60 Vbeta primers were used for the PCR. Method: immunoSEQ multiplex PCR; TCRdb's copy keeps in-frame clones and lacks some. The sample contains roughly 100,000 clones, 71% of which appear only once. The source material was PBMCs. The receptor source for this set is a female donor in good health and CMV-seronegative.

This chain joins TRBV15 and TRBJ1-1; unclear D gene. The CDR3 is made up of 14 amino acids. CDR1 is LNHNV and CDR2 is YYDKDF in the germline V gene (reference sequence). Trimming removed 0 bases at V and 1 base at J, with 6 bases between. CDR3 in DNA: TGTGCCACCAGCAGAGAGGCAGGGAACACTGAAGCTTTCTTT. This sequence encodes CATSREAGNTEAFF.

The V and J genes are TRBV5-4 and TRBJ1-2, with 9 positions matching TRBD1. Trimming cost V 1 base and J 8 bases; bases outside gene matches: 9. CDR3 length: 15 amino acids. Germline V gives CDR1 SGHNT, CDR2 YYREEE (reference sequence). CDR3 sequence reads: CASSLPGTGRMGYTF. CDR3 in DNA: TGTGCCAGCAGCTTGCCGGGGACAGGGAGGATGGGCTACACCTTC.

This chain uses TRBV30 with TRBJ1-2; maybe TRBD1 (5 bases). V was shortened by 4 bases and J by 7 bases, with 16 bases between the two germline ends. The CDR3 consists of 13 residues. Germline values: CDR1 GTSNPN, CDR2 SVGIG (reference sequence). CDR3 protein: CAWTRRGGFGYTF. In nucleotides, the CDR3 is TGTGCCTGGACCCGCCGGGGGGGGTTTGGCTACACCTTC.

CDR3 sequence reads: CASSQGDRFTYEQYF. CDR3 nucleotides: TGTGCCAGCAGCCAAGGGGACAGATTCACCTACGAGCAGTACTTC. The chain has TRBV14 and TRBJ2-7; 7 positions agree with TRBD1. From germline, CDR1 is SGHDN and CDR2 FVKESK. V was clipped by 1 base and J by 2 bases; unmatched bases: 5. The length of the CDR3 is 15 residues.

The chain couples TRBV30 to TRBJ2-5; TRBD2 aligns across 9 bases. V trimming: 4 bases; J trimming: 5 bases; junction bases outside the gene matches: 17. The CDR3 runs 17 residues. The germline gives CDR1 GTSNPN, CDR2 SVGIG (reference sequence). In DNA, the CDR3 is TGTGCCTGGAACACCGGCCTTAGCGGGAGTAGTGGGGAGACCCAGTACTTC. Encoded protein: CAWNTGLSGSSGETQYF. The entire variable domain, with the rest obtained from reference TRBV30 and TRBJ2-5, is as follows: SQTIHQWPATLVQPVGSPLSLECTVEGTSNPNLYWYRQAAGRGLQLLFYSVGIGQISSEVPQNLSASRPQDRQFILSSKKLLLSDSGFYLCAWNTGLSGSSGETQYFGPGTRLLVL.

V gene TRBV30 combines with J gene TRBJ2-1, with TRBD2 as a possible D gene (6 bases). Between the trimmed V and J ends, which lost 3 bases and 8 bases, there was a span of 20 bases. Germline values: CDR1 GTSNPN, CDR2 SVGIG (reference sequence). The CDR3 is 15 residues long. The CDR3 protein is CAWSILLAHLDEQFF. The CDR3 coding sequence is TGTGCCTGGAGCATCCTCCTAGCGCACCTAGATGAGCAGTTCTTC.

The V call is TRBV13, the J call TRBJ2-3; 9 positions agree with TRBD2. Per germline, CDR1 PRHDT and CDR2 FYEKMQ (reference sequence). Trimming at V came to 5 bases and at J to 4 bases, leaving 10 bases not matched to a gene. The CDR3 consists of 16 residues. This CDR3 is CASSQKRGAVADTQYF. The DNA of the CDR3 is TGTGCCAGCAGCCAAAAGCGGGGGGCGGTTGCAGATACGCAGTATTTT.

This clone appeared a single time. The chain recombines TRBV7-2 with TRBJ1-3, with 8 bases that match TRBD1. CDR3 size: 15 residues. The V segment lost 4 bases and the J segment 2 bases; nucleotides outside the gene matches: 4. Germline lookup yields CDR1 SGHTA and CDR2 FQGNSA. The CDR3 DNA follows: TGTGCCAGCAGCTCTTCGGACAGGGCTGGAAACACCATATATTTT. Encoded protein: CASSSSDRAGNTIYF.

V is TRBV7-9 and J is TRBJ1-1; a weak D match, TRBD1 (6 bases). Trimming shortened V by 5 bases and J by 7 bases, and 17 bases separated the two germline ends. Germline lookup yields CDR1 SEHNR and CDR2 FQNEAQ (reference sequence). The CDR3 extends over 14 amino acids. The CDR3 loop reads CASSEDSVDVEAFF. The CDR3, as DNA: TGTGCCAGCAGCGAGGACAGTGTGGATGTTGAAGCTTTCTTT.

This chain connects TRBV27 to TRBJ2-2; 9 bases are shared with TRBD1. J was trimmed by 6 bases and V by 0 bases; bases with no gene match: 5. Germline V gene data show CDR1 as MNHEY and CDR2 as SMNVEV (reference sequence). The CDR3 runs to 16 residues. The CDR3 sequence is CASSLSGQGGAGELFF. CDR3 bases: TGTGCCAGCAGTTTATCGGGACAGGGCGGCGCCGGGGAGCTGTTTTTT.

This chain connects TRBV5-5 to TRBJ1-6, with D possibly being TRBD1 (6 bases). Germline V gene lookup returns CDR1 SGHKS and CDR2 YYEKEE (reference sequence). Trimming shortened V by 0 bases and J by 4 bases, and 14 bases separated the two germline ends. The CDR3 has 17 amino acids. The chain's CDR3 is CASSLDSYGQYNSPLHF. The CDR3 bases are TGTGCCAGCAGCTTGGATAGCTACGGACAGTATAATTCACCCCTCCACTTT.